Listed below are T cell receptor beta chains from one sample, sequenced in a study of blood T cell repertoires in COVID-19. Profiling relied on immunoSEQ multiplex PCR, and the TCRdb table lists in-frame clones only, not all of them. Of 200,000 to 250,000 clones listed, roughly nine tenths are singletons. Sequenced input: PBMCs or T cells enriched from blood (not recorded which). These receptors were obtained from a woman aged 50 to 60 in a cohort exposed to, infected with or recovered from COVID-19 (not recorded which). Each CDR3 is given with its conserved first and last residue. The D gene is left open where the match is weak. A clone size is listed for some rows: how often the clone was seen (once, few, many), or a class if it is expanded.

v_call: TRBV4-1; d_call: .; clone_size: .; j_call: TRBJ2-5; cdr3_aa: CASSQELHRQETQYF; cdr3_nt: TGCGCCAGCAGCCAAGAGTTGCACAGACAAGAGACCCAGTACTTC
v_call: TRBV9; d_call: .; clone_size: .; j_call: TRBJ1-1; cdr3_aa: CASSVATGTNTEAFF; cdr3_nt: TGTGCCAGCAGCGTAGCTACAGGGACGAACACTGAAGCTTTCTTT
v_call: TRBV5-1; d_call: TRBD2; clone_size: .; j_call: TRBJ2-3; cdr3_aa: CASSLVGGGEDTQYF; cdr3_nt: TGCGCCAGCAGCTTGGTGGGCGGGGGGGAGGATACGCAGTATTTT
v_call: TRBV7-3; d_call: TRBD2; clone_size: .; j_call: TRBJ2-3; cdr3_aa: CASSLRGLTSTDTQYF; cdr3_nt: TGTGCCAGCAGCTTAAGGGGACTAACTAGCACAGATACGCAGTATTTT
v_call: TRBV3-1/TRBV3-2; d_call: .; clone_size: .; j_call: TRBJ1-6; cdr3_aa: CASSQVATSSYNSPLHF; cdr3_nt: TGTGCCAGCAGCCAAGTGGCAACTAGCTCCTATAATTCACCCCTCCACTTT
v_call: TRBV19; d_call: .; clone_size: once; j_call: TRBJ1-1; cdr3_aa: CASNLRGGENTEAFF; cdr3_nt: TGTGCCAGTAACCTGCGGGGAGGAGAGAACACTGAAGCTTTCTTT
v_call: TRBV7-2; d_call: TRBD1; clone_size: .; j_call: TRBJ2-7; cdr3_aa: CASSLQTGVSYEQYF; cdr3_nt: TGTGCCAGCAGCTTACAAACAGGGGTCTCCTACGAGCAGTACTTC
v_call: TRBV11-2; d_call: .; clone_size: once; j_call: TRBJ1-1; cdr3_aa: CASSLSRGTEAFF; cdr3_nt: TGTGCCAGCAGCCTTAGTCGGGGTACTGAAGCTTTCTTT
v_call: TRBV4-3; d_call: .; clone_size: .; j_call: TRBJ2-5; cdr3_aa: CASSQDHAGSETQYF; cdr3_nt: TGCGCCAGCAGCCAAGACCATGCAGGCTCCGAGACCCAGTACTTC
v_call: TRBV3-1/TRBV3-2; d_call: TRBD1; clone_size: .; j_call: TRBJ2-2; cdr3_aa: CASSQDDRWDRGPMANTGELFF; cdr3_nt: TGTGCCAGCAGCCAAGATGACCGTTGGGACAGGGGCCCCATGGCGAACACCGGGGAGCTGTTTTTT
v_call: TRBV5-4; d_call: .; clone_size: .; j_call: TRBJ1-1; cdr3_aa: CASSRGQGIGNTEAFF; cdr3_nt: TGTGCCAGCAGCCGAGGCCAGGGGATAGGAAACACTGAAGCTTTCTTT
v_call: TRBV3-1/TRBV3-2; d_call: .; clone_size: .; j_call: TRBJ2-1; cdr3_aa: CASSQGWTVDNEQFF; cdr3_nt: TGTGCCAGCAGCCAAGGGTGGACAGTAGACAATGAGCAGTTCTTC
v_call: TRBV20-1; d_call: TRBD1; clone_size: .; j_call: TRBJ2-1; cdr3_aa: CSAREGTGEFF; cdr3_nt: TGCAGTGCTAGGGAGGGGACAGGGGAGTTCTTC
v_call: TRBV5-6; d_call: .; clone_size: .; j_call: TRBJ1-1; cdr3_aa: CASSLVQVSAEAFF; cdr3_nt: TGTGCCAGCAGCTTGGTGCAGGTATCAGCTGAAGCTTTCTTT
v_call: TRBV5-4; d_call: TRBD1; clone_size: .; j_call: TRBJ1-1; cdr3_aa: CASSPRQGGDTEAFF; cdr3_nt: TGTGCCAGCAGCCCGAGACAGGGGGGGGACACTGAAGCTTTCTTT
v_call: TRBV4-2; d_call: .; clone_size: .; j_call: TRBJ1-2; cdr3_aa: CASSQDLGEVNYGYTF; cdr3_nt: TGTGCCAGCAGCCAAGATCTGGGGGAGGTGAACTATGGCTACACCTTC
v_call: TRBV28; d_call: .; clone_size: .; j_call: TRBJ2-1; cdr3_aa: CASRGPTREQFF; cdr3_nt: TGTGCCAGCAGGGGCCCGACCCGGGAGCAGTTCTTC
v_call: TRBV5-4; d_call: .; clone_size: .; j_call: TRBJ2-2; cdr3_aa: CASSLDWTGELFF; cdr3_nt: TGTGCCAGCAGCTTAGACTGGACCGGGGAGCTGTTTTTT
v_call: TRBV7-3; d_call: TRBD2; clone_size: .; j_call: TRBJ2-1; cdr3_aa: CASSVLAGAYNEQFF; cdr3_nt: TGTGCCAGCAGCGTCCTAGCGGGGGCCTACAATGAGCAGTTCTTC
v_call: TRBV9; d_call: TRBD2; clone_size: .; j_call: TRBJ2-1; cdr3_aa: CASSAVLGLVYNEQFF; cdr3_nt: TGTGCCAGCAGCGCCGTGCTGGGACTAGTGTACAATGAGCAGTTCTTC
v_call: TRBV7-3; d_call: TRBD2; clone_size: .; j_call: TRBJ2-3; cdr3_aa: CASRTSGGLGDTQYF; cdr3_nt: TGTGCCAGCCGGACTAGCGGGGGGCTTGGAGATACGCAGTATTTT
v_call: TRBV2; d_call: .; clone_size: .; j_call: TRBJ1-2; cdr3_aa: CAGFGGLPHGYTF; cdr3_nt: TGTGCCGGCTTCGGGGGGCTTCCCCATGGCTACACCTTC
v_call: TRBV5-8; d_call: TRBD1; clone_size: .; j_call: TRBJ1-1; cdr3_aa: CASSFRQDRAAFF; cdr3_nt: TGTGCCAGCAGCTTTAGACAGGACAGGGCTGCTTTCTTT
v_call: TRBV24-1; d_call: .; clone_size: .; j_call: TRBJ1-2; cdr3_aa: CATSEATGYGYTF; cdr3_nt: TGTGCCACCAGTGAGGCAACAGGGTATGGCTACACCTTC
v_call: TRBV7-2; d_call: TRBD2; clone_size: .; j_call: TRBJ2-3; cdr3_aa: CASSLVLAGAVWSDTQYF; cdr3_nt: TGTGCCAGCAGCTTAGTACTAGCGGGGGCCGTCTGGTCAGATACGCAGTATTTT
v_call: TRBV5-4; d_call: .; clone_size: .; j_call: TRBJ2-3; cdr3_aa: CASSLSWQTTDTQYF; cdr3_nt: TGTGCCAGCAGCCTTTCTTGGCAAACCACAGATACGCAGTATTTT
v_call: TRBV11-1; d_call: .; clone_size: .; j_call: TRBJ2-4; cdr3_aa: CASSLETANIQYF; cdr3_nt: TGTGCCAGCAGCTTAGAGACAGCTAACATTCAGTACTTC
v_call: TRBV5-1; d_call: .; clone_size: .; j_call: TRBJ2-3; cdr3_aa: CASSAGVGADTQYF; cdr3_nt: TGCGCCAGCAGCGCAGGGGTTGGGGCAGATACGCAGTATTTT
v_call: TRBV30; d_call: .; clone_size: .; j_call: TRBJ1-4; cdr3_aa: CAWSGVTNEKLFF; cdr3_nt: TGTGCCTGGAGTGGAGTTACTAATGAAAAACTGTTTTTT
v_call: TRBV10-3; d_call: TRBD1; clone_size: .; j_call: TRBJ1-5; cdr3_aa: CAGSQGDNQPQHF; cdr3_nt: TGTGCCGGTTCACAGGGGGACAATCAGCCCCAGCATTTT
v_call: TRBV7-2; d_call: .; clone_size: .; j_call: TRBJ1-4; cdr3_aa: CASSRQEKLFF; cdr3_nt: TGTGCCAGCAGTCGTCAGGAAAAACTGTTTTTT